This TCR beta chain originates from a study of beta chain features in type 1 diabetes. V lost 7 bases, J lost 6 bases, and 15 bases lay in between. The CDR3 has 13 residues. CDR1 is SEHNR, CDR2 FQNEAQ, per germline (reference sequence). Expressed TCRB transcripts were sequenced, since all the RNA that had been isolated was reverse transcribed. Some clones are missing from TCRdb's copy, which holds only in-frame ones; the method was immunoSEQ multiplex PCR. Of hundreds of thousands of clones in the sample, roughly 13% were seen once. A few counts support this clone. The antigen is unknown. Cells sorted by CD45RO/CCR7/CD25/CD127/CD95/CD27 comprised CD4+ naive, central memory, regulatory and stem cell-like memory cells. The study's findings and limits: A moderate, significant TCRB CDR3 shortening appeared in type 1 diabetes across four CD4+ subsets. Lower insertion and higher deletion counts appeared at VDJ junctions in type 1 diabetes patients.

The sample comprised naive CD4+ T cells from blood. The chain recombines TRBV7-9 with TRBJ1-1, with D tentatively TRBD1 (5 bases). This sequence originates from a young man with type 1 diabetes. The CDR3 loop is CASTSLGDPEAFF. Written as DNA, the CDR3 is TGTGCCAGCACCTCTTTGGGGGACCCTGAAGCTTTCTTT.